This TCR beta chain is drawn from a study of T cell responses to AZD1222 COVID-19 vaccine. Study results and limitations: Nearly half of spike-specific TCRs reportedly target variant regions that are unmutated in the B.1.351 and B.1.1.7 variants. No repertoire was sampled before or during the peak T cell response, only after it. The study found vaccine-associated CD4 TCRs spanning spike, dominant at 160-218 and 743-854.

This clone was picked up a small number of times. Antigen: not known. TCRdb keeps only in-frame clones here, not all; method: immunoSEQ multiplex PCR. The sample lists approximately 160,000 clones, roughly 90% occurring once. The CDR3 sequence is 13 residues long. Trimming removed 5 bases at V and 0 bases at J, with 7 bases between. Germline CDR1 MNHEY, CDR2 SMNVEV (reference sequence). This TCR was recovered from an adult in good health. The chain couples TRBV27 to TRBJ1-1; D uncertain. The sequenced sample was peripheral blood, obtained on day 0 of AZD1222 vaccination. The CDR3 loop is CASSPRLNTEAFF. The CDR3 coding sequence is TGTGCCAGCAGTCCGCGATTGAACACTGAAGCTTTCTTT.